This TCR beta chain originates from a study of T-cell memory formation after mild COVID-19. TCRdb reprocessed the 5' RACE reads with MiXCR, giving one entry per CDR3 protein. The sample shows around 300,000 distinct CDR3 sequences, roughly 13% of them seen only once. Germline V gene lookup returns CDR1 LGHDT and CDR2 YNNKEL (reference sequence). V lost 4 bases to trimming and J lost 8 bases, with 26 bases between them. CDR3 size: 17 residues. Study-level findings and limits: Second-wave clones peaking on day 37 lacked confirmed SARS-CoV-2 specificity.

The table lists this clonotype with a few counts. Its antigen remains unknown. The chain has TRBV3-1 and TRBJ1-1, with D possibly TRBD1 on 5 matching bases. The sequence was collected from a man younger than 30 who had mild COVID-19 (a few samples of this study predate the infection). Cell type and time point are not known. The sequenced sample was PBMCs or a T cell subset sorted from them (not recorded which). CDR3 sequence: CASSPFRGANTAEEAFF. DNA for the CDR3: TGTGCCAGCAGCCCATTTCGCGGGGCAAATACCGCGGAAGAAGCTTTCTTT. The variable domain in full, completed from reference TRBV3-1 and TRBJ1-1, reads DTAVSQTPKYLVTQMGNDKSIKCEQNLGHDTMYWYKQDSKKFLKIMFSYNNKELIINETVPNRFSPKSPDKAHLNLHINSLELGDSAVYFCASSPFRGANTAEEAFFGQGTRLTVV.